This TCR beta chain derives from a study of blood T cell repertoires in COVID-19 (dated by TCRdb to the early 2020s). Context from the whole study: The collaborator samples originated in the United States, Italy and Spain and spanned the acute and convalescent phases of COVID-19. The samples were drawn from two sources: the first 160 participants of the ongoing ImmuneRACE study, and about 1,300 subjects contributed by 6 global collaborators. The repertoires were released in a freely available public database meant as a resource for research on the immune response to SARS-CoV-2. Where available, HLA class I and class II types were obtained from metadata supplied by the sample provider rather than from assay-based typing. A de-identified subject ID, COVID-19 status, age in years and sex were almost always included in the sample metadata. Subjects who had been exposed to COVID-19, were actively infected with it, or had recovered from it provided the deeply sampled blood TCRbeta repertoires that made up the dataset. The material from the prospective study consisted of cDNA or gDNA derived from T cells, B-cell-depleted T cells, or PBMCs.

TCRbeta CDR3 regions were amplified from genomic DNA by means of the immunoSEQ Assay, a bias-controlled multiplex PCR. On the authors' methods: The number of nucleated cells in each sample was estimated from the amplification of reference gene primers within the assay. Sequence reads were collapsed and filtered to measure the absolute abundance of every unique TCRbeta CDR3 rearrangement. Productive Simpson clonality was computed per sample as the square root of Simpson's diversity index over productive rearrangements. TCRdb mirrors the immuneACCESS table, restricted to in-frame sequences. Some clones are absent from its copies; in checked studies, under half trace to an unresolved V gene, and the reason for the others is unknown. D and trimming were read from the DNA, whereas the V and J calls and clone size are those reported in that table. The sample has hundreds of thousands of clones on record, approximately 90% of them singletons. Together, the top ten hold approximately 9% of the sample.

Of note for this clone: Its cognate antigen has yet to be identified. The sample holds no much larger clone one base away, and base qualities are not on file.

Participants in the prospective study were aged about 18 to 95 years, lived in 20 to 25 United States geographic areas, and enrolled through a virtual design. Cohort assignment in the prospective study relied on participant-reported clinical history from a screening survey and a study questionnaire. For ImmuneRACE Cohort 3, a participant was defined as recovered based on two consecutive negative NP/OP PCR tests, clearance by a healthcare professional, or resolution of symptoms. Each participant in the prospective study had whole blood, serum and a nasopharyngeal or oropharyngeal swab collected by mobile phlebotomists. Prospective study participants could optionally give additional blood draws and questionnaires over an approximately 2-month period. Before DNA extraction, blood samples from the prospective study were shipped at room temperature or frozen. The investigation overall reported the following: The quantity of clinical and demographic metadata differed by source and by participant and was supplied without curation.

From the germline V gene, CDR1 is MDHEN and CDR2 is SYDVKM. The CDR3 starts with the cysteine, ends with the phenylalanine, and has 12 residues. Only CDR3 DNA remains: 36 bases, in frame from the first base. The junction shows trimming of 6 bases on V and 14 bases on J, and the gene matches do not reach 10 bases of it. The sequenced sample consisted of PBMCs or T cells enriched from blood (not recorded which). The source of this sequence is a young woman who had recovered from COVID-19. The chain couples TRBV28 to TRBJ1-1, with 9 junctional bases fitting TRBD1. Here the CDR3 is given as CASRGDRAQRFF. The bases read TGTGCCAGCAGGGGGGACAGGGCCCAGAGGTTCTTT. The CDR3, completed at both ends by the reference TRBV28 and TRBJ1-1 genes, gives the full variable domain DVKVTQSSRYLVKRTGEKVFLECVQDMDHENMFWYRQDPGLGLRLIYFSYDVKMKEKGDIPEGYSVSREKKERFSLILESASTNQTSMYLCASRGDRAQRFFGQGTRLTVV.